These 12 T cell receptor beta chains came from one sample sequenced in a study of OX40 agonist ivuxolimab in advanced cancers. Assay: immunoSEQ multiplex PCR; the TCRdb copy retains only in-frame clones and omits some. The sample carries around 100,000 clones, 75% to 95% recorded once. The specimen comprised CD4+ or CD8+ T cells sorted from blood, sampled in a trial of the OX40 agonist ivuxolimab. The receptors originated from an adult with an advanced solid tumor such as melanoma, head and neck, liver or kidney cancer.

This chain uses TRBV18 with TRBJ2-7; 10 bases fit TRBD2. This CDR3 is 14 amino acids long. CDR1 KGHSH and CDR2 LQKENI come from the germline V gene. J was trimmed by 4 bases and V by 5 bases; bases with no gene match: 5. As DNA, the CDR3 is TGTGCCAGCTCAGCTAGCGGGAGTAAGTACGAGCAGTACTTC. Its translation is CASSASGSKYEQYF.

The J gene is TRBJ1-5, the V gene TRBV27; tentatively, D is TRBD1 (5 bases). Germline CDR1 reads MNHEY; CDR2 reads SMNVEV (reference sequence). Trimming left V 4 bases short and J 5 bases short, with 18 bases between. The CDR3 covers 16 residues. The CDR3 DNA follows: TGTGCCAGCAGTTCCTGGGGCAGAGGGTGGGATCAGCCCCAGCATTTT. Translating it yields CASSSWGRGWDQPQHF.

J is TRBJ1-5 and V is TRBV4-3; D is possibly TRBD1 (5 bases). The ends were cut back, 0 bases at V and 5 bases at J, with 8 bases in the middle. From germline, CDR1 is LGHNA and CDR2 YSLEER. The CDR3 runs to 14 residues. The CDR3 spells CASSQDWGDQPQHF. CDR3 coding DNA: TGCGCCAGCAGCCAAGATTGGGGGGATCAGCCCCAGCATTTT.

This chain uses TRBV19 with TRBJ2-5, with a possible D match to TRBD2 (5 bases). This CDR3 comprises 15 residues. Deletions cut 5 bases from V and 5 bases from J, with 18 bases between. In germline, CDR1 is LNHDA, CDR2 SQIVND (reference sequence). As DNA, the CDR3 is TGTGCCAGTAGTGCGAGGACTTCCCATGGCGAGACCCAGTACTTC. This translates into CASSARTSHGETQYF.

The rearrangement links TRBV6-1 to TRBJ2-7; 9 nucleotides match TRBD1. The J segment lost 3 bases and the V segment lost 5 bases, leaving 8 bases of the junction unmatched. The CDR3 totals 15 residues. Germline lookup yields CDR1 MNHNS and CDR2 SASEGT. CDR3 region: CASSKTPGQGYEQYF. CDR3 nucleotide sequence: TGTGCCAGCAGTAAAACTCCGGGACAGGGCTACGAGCAGTACTTC.

This chain connects TRBV23-1 to TRBJ2-7; D gene unclear. TRBV23-1 is an open reading frame, and its role is uncertain. This CDR3 region has 13 residues. Trimming removed 4 bases from V and 2 bases from J, with 9 bases in between. CDR3 sequence (DNA): TGCGCCAGCAGTCGGGCTAACGCCTACGAGCAGTACTTC. This translates into CASSRANAYEQYF.

This clone has only one observation. The rearrangement joins TRBV30 to TRBJ2-7; D tentatively fits TRBD1 or TRBD2 (5 bases each). CDR3 length: 10 amino acids. Per the germline V gene, CDR1 is GTSNPN and CDR2 is SVGIG (reference sequence). Trimming stripped 1 base from V and 12 bases from J, with 10 bases between. The CDR3 loop is CAWSGGELYF. The CDR3 region has the DNA TGTGCCTGGAGTGGAGGGGAACTGTACTTC.

The CDR3 DNA reads as TGTGCCAGCAGCCCTGGGGACAGGAATAATGAAAAACTGTTTTTT. The encoded protein is CASSPGDRNNEKLFF. The rearrangement joins TRBV9 to TRBJ1-4; 8 bases map to TRBD1. After removal of 4 bases from V and 4 bases from J, the junction contained 6 bases not matched to a gene. CDR1 SGDLS and CDR2 YYNGEE come from the germline V gene. The CDR3 is 15 amino acids.

The chain joins TRBV11-3 to TRBJ2-1; D is perhaps TRBD2 (5 bases). V lost 5 bases and J lost 1, with 15 bases in between. Germline CDR1 reads SGHNT; CDR2 reads YENEEA. This CDR3 spans 16 amino acids. Here the CDR3 DNA reads TGTGCCAGCAGCAAGTGGAGCGGAGCTTCCTACAATGAGCAGTTCTTC. It encodes CASSKWSGASYNEQFF.

The rearrangement joins TRBV5-1 to TRBJ2-5; 9 nucleotides agree with TRBD1. In germline, CDR1 is SGHRS, CDR2 YFSETQ. CDR3 size: 15 residues. J lost 2 bases, V lost 0 bases, and 2 bases had no gene match. The CDR3 sequence is CASSLGDREQETQYF. CDR3 DNA: TGCGCCAGCAGCTTGGGGGACAGGGAACAAGAGACCCAGTACTTC.

The sample holds one count of this clone. The chain has TRBV7-2 and TRBJ1-1; maybe TRBD1 (5 bases). Trimming left V 1 base short and J 4 bases short, with 13 bases between. The CDR3 covers 15 residues. Germline V gene lookup returns CDR1 SGHTA and CDR2 FQGNSA. As DNA, the CDR3 is TGTGCCAGCAGCTTAGTGTGGGGGGTGGGCACTGAAGCTTTCTTT. This encodes CASSLVWGVGTEAFF.

This chain connects TRBV2 to TRBJ1-6, with D perhaps TRBD1 (5 bases). CDR3 size: 15 residues. Trimming pared 3 bases from V and 5 bases from J, leaving 11 bases between. Germline lookup yields CDR1 SNHLY and CDR2 FYNNEI. The CDR3: CASSDGGIHNSPLHF. The CDR3 bases are TGTGCCAGCAGTGATGGGGGGATACATAATTCACCCCTCCACTTT.